Described below is a single T cell receptor beta chain sequence and its context. These data come from a study of blood T cell repertoires in COVID-19. Overall study context: The United States, Italy and Spain supplied acute and convalescent COVID-19 samples.

Clones were sequenced by immunoSEQ multiplex PCR, and TCRdb holds only the in-frame ones, with some missing. The sample contains 200,000 to 250,000 clones, around 90% of which appear only once. Trimming left V 1 base short and J 1 base short, with 8 bases between. This CDR3 spans 15 amino acids. Germline assignment: CDR1 LNHDA and CDR2 SQIVND (reference sequence). This TCR derives from a man younger than 35 with active or convalescent COVID-19. The J gene is TRBJ2-1, the V gene TRBV19; D is uncertain. The sample consisted of peripheral blood. CDR3 loop: CASSIGGRSYNEQFF. CDR3 sequence (DNA): TGTGCCAGTAGTATAGGAGGTCGGTCCTACAATGAGCAGTTCTTC.